The T cell receptor (beta chain) under discussion was sequenced for a study of OX40 agonist ivuxolimab in advanced cancers. On the study more broadly: Ivuxolimab, an agonistic anti-OX40 (CD134) antibody, was given to patients. Hepatocellular carcinoma, melanoma, renal cell or head and neck cancer occurred in dose-escalation patients. General study findings and limits: In the expanded peripheral T cells, antigen specificity was never determined. In the 0.1 to 3.0 mg/kg range, CD4+ and CD8+ blood T cells had expanded clonally by week 6.

Method: immunoSEQ multiplex PCR; TCRdb's copy keeps in-frame clones and lacks some. This sample has 82,000 or so clones, with 75% to 90% found just once. CDR1 and CDR2 from the germline V gene are LNHDA and SQIVND (reference sequence). The CDR3 runs 16 residues. V lost 3 bases, J lost 4 bases, and 15 bases lay in between. Points on this clone: Its cognate antigen is unknown.

The source of this sequence is an adult with an advanced solid tumor such as melanoma, head and neck, liver or kidney cancer. Source: CD4+ or CD8+ T cells sorted from blood, taken in a trial of the OX40 agonist ivuxolimab. The chain uses TRBV19 and TRBJ2-2; D may be TRBD2 (6 bases). The CDR3 sequence: CASSITRGSTTGELFF. The CDR3 nucleotides are TGTGCCAGTAGTATTACTCGGGGGTCGACCACCGGGGAGCTGTTTTTT. The variable domain in full, with the rest retrieved from reference TRBV19 and TRBJ2-2, is DGGITQSPKYLFRKEGQNVTLSCEQNLNHDAMYWYRQDPGQGLRLIYYSQIVNDFQKGDIAEGYSVSREKKESFPLTVTSAQKNPTAFYLCASSITRGSTTGELFFGEGSRLTVL.